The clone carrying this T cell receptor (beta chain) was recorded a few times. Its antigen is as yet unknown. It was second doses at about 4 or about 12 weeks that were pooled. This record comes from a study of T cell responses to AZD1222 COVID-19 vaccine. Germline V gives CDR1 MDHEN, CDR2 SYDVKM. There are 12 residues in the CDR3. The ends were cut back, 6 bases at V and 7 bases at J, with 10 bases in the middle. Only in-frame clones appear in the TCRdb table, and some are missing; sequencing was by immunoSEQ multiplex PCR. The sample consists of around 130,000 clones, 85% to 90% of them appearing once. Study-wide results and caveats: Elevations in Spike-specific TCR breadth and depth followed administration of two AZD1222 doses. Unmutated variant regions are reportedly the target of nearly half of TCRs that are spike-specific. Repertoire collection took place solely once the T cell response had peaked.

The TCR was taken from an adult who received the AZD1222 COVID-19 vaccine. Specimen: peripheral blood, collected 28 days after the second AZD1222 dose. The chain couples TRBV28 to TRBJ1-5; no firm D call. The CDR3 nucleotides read TGTGCCAGCAGGGTGGCGGGACAGCCCCAGCATTTT. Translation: CASRVAGQPQHF.